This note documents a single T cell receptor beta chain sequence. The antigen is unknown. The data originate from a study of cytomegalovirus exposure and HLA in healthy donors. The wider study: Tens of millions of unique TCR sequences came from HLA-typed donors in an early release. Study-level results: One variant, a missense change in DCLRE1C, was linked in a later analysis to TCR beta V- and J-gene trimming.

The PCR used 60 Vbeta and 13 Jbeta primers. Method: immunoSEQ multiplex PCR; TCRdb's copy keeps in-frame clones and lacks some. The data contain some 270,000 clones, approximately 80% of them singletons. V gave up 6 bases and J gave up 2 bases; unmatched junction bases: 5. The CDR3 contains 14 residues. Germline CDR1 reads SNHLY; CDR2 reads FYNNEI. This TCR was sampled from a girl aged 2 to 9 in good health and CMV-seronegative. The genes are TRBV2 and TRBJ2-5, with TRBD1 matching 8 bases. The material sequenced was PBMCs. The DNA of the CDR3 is TGTGCCAGCAGCGTTGACAGGGGTCAAGAGACCCAGTACTTC. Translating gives CASSVDRGQETQYF.